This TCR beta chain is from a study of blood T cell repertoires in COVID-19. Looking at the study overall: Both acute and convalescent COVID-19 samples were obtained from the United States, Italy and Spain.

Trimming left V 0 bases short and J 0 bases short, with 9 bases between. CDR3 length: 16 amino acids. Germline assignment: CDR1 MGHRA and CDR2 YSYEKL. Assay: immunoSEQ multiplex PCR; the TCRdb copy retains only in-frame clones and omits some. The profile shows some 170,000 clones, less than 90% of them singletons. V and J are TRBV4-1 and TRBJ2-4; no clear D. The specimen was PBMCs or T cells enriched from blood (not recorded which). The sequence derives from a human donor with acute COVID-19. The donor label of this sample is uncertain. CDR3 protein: CASSQDFVGAKNIQYF. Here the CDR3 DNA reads TGCGCCAGCAGCCAAGATTTTGTCGGAGCCAAAAACATTCAGTACTTC.